A single sample is the source of the 8 T cell receptor beta chains below, sequenced in a study of OX40 agonist ivuxolimab in advanced cancers. Libraries were prepared by immunoSEQ multiplex PCR; TCRdb keeps only in-frame clonotypes and omits some of them. Of about 69,000 clones in the sample, about 80% are singletons; the top ten hold under 3%. The source material was CD4+ or CD8+ T cells sorted from blood, sampled in a trial of the OX40 agonist ivuxolimab. The receptor set was obtained from an adult with an advanced solid tumor such as melanoma, head and neck, liver or kidney cancer.

This clone was observed a few times. The chain uses TRBV18 and TRBJ1-1; D uncertain. V was pared by 5 bases and J by 0 bases, with 7 bases between. CDR3 size: 13 residues. Germline V gene lookup returns CDR1 KGHSH and CDR2 LQKENI. CDR3 nucleotide sequence: TGTGCCAGCTCAACCGGAATGAACACTGAAGCTTTCTTT. Its translation is CASSTGMNTEAFF. Complete variable domain (other parts from reference TRBV18 and TRBJ1-1): NAGVMQNPRHLVRRRGQEARLRCSPMKGHSHVYWYRQLPEEGLKFMVYLQKENIIDESGMPKERFSAEFPKEGPSILRIQQVVRGDSAAYFCASSTGMNTEAFFGQGTRLTVV.

The chain uses TRBV5-1 and TRBJ2-1; D ambiguous. V was clipped by 4 bases and J by 0 bases, with 5 bases between them. This CDR3 has 13 residues. Germline CDR1 and CDR2: SGHRS and YFSETQ. The CDR3 is CASSNPSYNEQFF. Here the CDR3 DNA reads TGCGCCAGCAGCAACCCCTCCTACAATGAGCAGTTCTTC.

The rearrangement uses TRBV2 and TRBJ2-5; TRBD1 agrees at 7 bases. Losses at the gene ends were 3 bases for V and 0 bases for J; bases not matched to a gene: 7. The CDR3 has 16 amino acids. Germline CDR1 is SNHLY and CDR2 is FYNNEI. The CDR3 sequence: CASSDPGTVNQETQYF. In DNA, the CDR3 is TGTGCCAGCAGTGACCCCGGGACAGTGAACCAAGAGACCCAGTACTTC.

The CDR3 nucleotides read TGTGCCAGCAGCTTTCGGGGAGGTCGCGGTGAGCAGTTCTTC. It translates to CASSFRGGRGEQFF. The chain employs TRBV11-1 and TRBJ2-1; a possible D gene is TRBD2 (6 bases). Trimming left V 3 bases short and J 9 bases short, with 15 bases between. From germline, CDR1 is SGHAT and CDR2 FQDESV (reference sequence). The CDR3 runs 14 residues. Together with reference TRBV11-1 and TRBJ2-1, the CDR3 gives the full variable domain: EAEVAQSPRYKITEKSQAVAFWCDPISGHATLYWYRQILGQGPELLVQFQDESVVDDSQLPKDRFSAERLKGVDSTLKIQPAELGDSAMYLCASSFRGGRGEQFFGPGTRLTVL.

This sequence joins TRBV6-5 and TRBJ2-7; 7 nucleotides align to TRBD2. Losses at the gene ends were 6 bases for V and 3 bases for J; bases not matched to a gene: 5. Germline lookup yields CDR1 MNHEY and CDR2 SVGAGI. The length of the CDR3 is 13 residues. Here the CDR3 reads CASRPGGGYEQYF. The CDR3 DNA follows: TGTGCCAGCAGACCTGGGGGGGGCTACGAGCAGTACTTC.

This rearrangement joins TRBV2 to TRBJ1-1; D unresolved. CDR3 length: 12 residues. Between the trimmed V and J ends, which lost 1 base and 5 bases, there was a span of 5 bases. Germline CDR1 and CDR2: SNHLY and FYNNEI. The CDR3 nucleotides read TGTGCCAGCAGTGAAGGGTGGACTGAAGCTTTCTTT. The encoded protein is CASSEGWTEAFF.

This clone was seen more than once but under ten times. This specimen includes other DNA sequences encoding the same CDR3. V gene TRBV2 combines with J gene TRBJ2-1, with TRBD2 identical over 7 bases. V lost 6 bases to trimming and J lost 4 bases; unmatched junction nucleotides: 12. CDR3 length equals 16 residues. Germline V lookup: CDR1 SNHLY, CDR2 FYNNEI. CDR3 residues: CASSALGAGFYNEQFF. CDR3 DNA: TGTGCCAGCAGCGCTCTCGGAGCGGGGTTTTACAATGAGCAGTTCTTC.

This clone was detected only once. The chain is built from TRBV9 and TRBJ2-2; D call uncertain. CDR1 and CDR2 from the germline V gene are SGDLS and YYNGEE. Trimming shortened V by 3 bases and J by 0 bases, and 6 bases separated the two germline ends. This CDR3 region has 14 residues. CDR3 sequence reads: CASSAIPNTGELFF. CDR3 nucleotides: TGTGCCAGCAGCGCCATACCGAACACCGGGGAGCTGTTTTTT.